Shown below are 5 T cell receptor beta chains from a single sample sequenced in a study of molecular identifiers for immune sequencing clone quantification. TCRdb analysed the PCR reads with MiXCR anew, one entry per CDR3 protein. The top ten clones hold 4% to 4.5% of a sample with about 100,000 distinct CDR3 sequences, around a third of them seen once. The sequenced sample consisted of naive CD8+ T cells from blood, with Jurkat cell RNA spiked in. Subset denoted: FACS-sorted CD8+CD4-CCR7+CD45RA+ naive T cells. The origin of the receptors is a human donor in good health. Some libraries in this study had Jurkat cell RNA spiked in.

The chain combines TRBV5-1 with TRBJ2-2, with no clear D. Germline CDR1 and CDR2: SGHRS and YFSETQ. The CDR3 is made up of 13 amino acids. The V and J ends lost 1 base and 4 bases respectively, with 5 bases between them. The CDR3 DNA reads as TGCGCCAGCAGCTTGTACTTCACCGGGGAGCTGTTTTTT. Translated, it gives CASSLYFTGELFF.

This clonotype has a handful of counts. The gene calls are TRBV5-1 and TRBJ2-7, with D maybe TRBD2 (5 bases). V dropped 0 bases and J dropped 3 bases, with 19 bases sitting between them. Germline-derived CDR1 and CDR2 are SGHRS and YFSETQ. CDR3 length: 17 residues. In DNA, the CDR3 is TGCGCCAGCAGCTTGGTTCTTGGAGGCCCGGTTGACTACGAGCAGTACTTC. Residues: CASSLVLGGPVDYEQYF.

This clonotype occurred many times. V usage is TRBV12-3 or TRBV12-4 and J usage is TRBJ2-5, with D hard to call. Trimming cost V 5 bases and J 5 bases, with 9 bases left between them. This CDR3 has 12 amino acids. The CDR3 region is CASSGVEETQYF. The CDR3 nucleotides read TGTGCCAGCAGTGGCGTTGAGGAGACCCAGTACTTC.

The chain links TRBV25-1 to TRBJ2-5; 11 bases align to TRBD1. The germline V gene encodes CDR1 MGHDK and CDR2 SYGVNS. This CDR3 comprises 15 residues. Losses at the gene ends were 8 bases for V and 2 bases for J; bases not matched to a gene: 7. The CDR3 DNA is TGTGCCAGCCCCAGGACAGGGGGCCCTCAAGAGACCCAGTACTTC. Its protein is CASPRTGGPQETQYF.

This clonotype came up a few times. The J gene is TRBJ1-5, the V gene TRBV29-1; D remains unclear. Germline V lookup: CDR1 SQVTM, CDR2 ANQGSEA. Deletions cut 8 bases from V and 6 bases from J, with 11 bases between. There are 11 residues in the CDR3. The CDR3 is CSPFFAQPQHF. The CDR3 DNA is TGCAGCCCATTTTTCGCTCAGCCCCAGCATTTT. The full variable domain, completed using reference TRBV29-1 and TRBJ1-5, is SAVISQKPSRDICQRGTSLTIQCQVDSQVTMMFWYRQQPGQSLTLIATANQGSEATYESGFVIDKFPISRPNLTFSTLTVSNMSPEDSSIYLCSPFFAQPQHFGDGTRLSIL.